The 14 T cell receptor beta chains given below trace back to one sample, sequenced in a study of cytomegalovirus exposure and HLA in healthy donors. PCR primers comprised 60 Vbeta and 13 Jbeta primers. Clones were sequenced by immunoSEQ multiplex PCR, and TCRdb holds only the in-frame ones, with some missing. The sample lists 200,000 to 300,000 clones, roughly 82% seen once, with around 5.7% in the top ten. The sample taken for sequencing was PBMCs. These receptors all stem from a woman aged 35 to 49 in good health and CMV-seropositive.

The J gene is TRBJ2-3, the V gene TRBV5-1, with D possibly being TRBD2 (5 bases). Trimming left V 0 bases short and J 8 bases short, with 13 bases between. This CDR3 is 14 amino acids long. CDR1 and CDR2 (germline): SGHRS, YFSETQ. CDR3 DNA sequence: TGCGCCAGCAGCTTGGAAGCGGTAGCTTCTACGCAGTATTTT. This sequence encodes CASSLEAVASTQYF.

The chain employs TRBV7-9 and TRBJ1-1; possible D gene TRBD1, 5 bases. Germline CDR1 SEHNR, CDR2 FQNEAQ (reference sequence). This CDR3 contains 13 residues. V lost 5 bases, J lost 0 bases, and 7 bases lay in between. CDR3 DNA sequence: TGTGCCAGCAGCGGCAGGGTGAACACTGAAGCTTTCTTT. Translating it yields CASSGRVNTEAFF.

This clone was observed a few times. J is TRBJ1-1 and V is TRBV19; D might be TRBD1 (5 bases). This CDR3 has 15 amino acids. Trimming cost V 4 bases and J 1 base, with 13 bases left between them. CDR1 is LNHDA and CDR2 is SQIVND in the germline V gene (reference sequence). CDR3 residues: CASSTLTERNTEAFF. DNA of the CDR3: TGTGCCAGTAGTACCCTGACAGAAAGGAACACTGAAGCTTTCTTT.

The V call is TRBV19, the J call TRBJ1-2, with D perhaps TRBD1 (5 bases). Germline V CDR1 and CDR2: LNHDA, SQIVND (reference sequence). The CDR3 loop spans 17 amino acids. Between the trimmed V and J ends, which lost 2 bases and 4 bases, there was a span of 20 bases. CDR3 loop: CASSIKGRWGATYGYTF. Here the CDR3 DNA reads TGTGCCAGTAGTATAAAGGGAAGGTGGGGCGCGACCTATGGCTACACCTTC.

This chain uses TRBV5-6 with TRBJ1-2, with D perhaps TRBD1 (6 bases). CDR1 is SGHDT, CDR2 YYEEEE, per germline. This CDR3 has 15 residues. V was pared by 4 bases and J by 4 bases, with 17 bases between. CDR3 residues: CASSPPGQTFYGYTF. As DNA, the CDR3 is TGTGCCAGCAGCCCCCCCGGACAGACATTCTATGGCTACACCTTC.

The chain employs TRBV19 and TRBJ2-1; a possible D gene is TRBD2 (5 bases). This CDR3 has 15 residues. Germline CDR1 is LNHDA and CDR2 is SQIVND (reference sequence). Deletions cut 6 bases from V and 2 bases from J, with 14 bases between. The DNA of the CDR3 is TGTGCCAGTAGCTGGCGGCTAGCAACCTACAATGAGCAGTTCTTC. The encoded protein is CASSWRLATYNEQFF.

This clone was picked up a small number of times. The CDR3 loop reads CASSSGQVRSGANVLTF. The CDR3 nucleotides are TGTGCCAGCAGCTCAGGACAGGTCCGCTCTGGGGCCAACGTCCTGACTTTC. The chain couples TRBV7-2 to TRBJ2-6; 7 nucleotides line up with TRBD1. The V gene's germline CDR1 is SGHTA and CDR2 FQGNSA. This CDR3 has 17 amino acids. V lost 4 bases, J lost 0 bases, and 6 bases stayed unmatched.

The rearrangement joins TRBV30 to TRBJ2-3; TRBD2 matches at 10 bases. J was trimmed by 1 base and V by 4 bases; bases with no gene match: 8. The length of the CDR3 is 16 residues. Germline V gene sequence: CDR1 GTSNPN, CDR2 SVGIG (reference sequence). CDR3 loop: CAWIPGLASRTDTQYF. The CDR3, as DNA: TGTGCCTGGATCCCGGGACTAGCGTCCCGCACAGATACGCAGTATTTT.

The genes are TRBV5-8 and TRBJ1-5, with TRBD1 matching 7 bases. Trimming removed 2 bases from V and 1 base from J; junction bases left unmatched: 3. The CDR3 has 15 amino acids. Germline CDR1 and CDR2: SGHTS and YDEGEE. CDR3 DNA: TGTGCCAGCAGCTTTACAGGGGTAAGCAATCAGCCCCAGCATTTT. It translates to CASSFTGVSNQPQHF.

V usage is TRBV5-6 and J usage is TRBJ2-6; perhaps TRBD2 as D (6 bases). This CDR3 spans 15 amino acids. The V gene lost 2 bases and the J gene lost 2 bases, with 8 bases spanning the gap. The germline V gene encodes CDR1 SGHDT and CDR2 YYEEEE. This CDR3 is CASSFWEAGANVLTF. As DNA, the CDR3 is TGTGCCAGCAGCTTTTGGGAGGCTGGGGCCAACGTCCTGACTTTC.

The chain has TRBV27 and TRBJ2-7, with D possibly being TRBD1 (5 bases). V lost 5 bases to trimming and J lost 0 bases, with 8 bases between them. Per germline, CDR1 MNHEY and CDR2 SMNVEV (reference sequence). The CDR3 runs 13 residues. As DNA, the CDR3 is TGTGCCAGCAGTCTAGGGGCCTCCTACGAGCAGTACTTC. The encoded protein is CASSLGASYEQYF.

The chain combines TRBV4-1 with TRBJ2-3; TRBD2 agrees at 11 bases. This CDR3 has 15 residues. CDR1 and CDR2 (germline): MGHRA, YSYEKL. With 6 bases clipped from V and 4 bases from J, the junction kept 6 bases outside the gene matches. The CDR3 coding sequence is TGCGCCAGCAGAAGATTGGGACTAGCGGCAGATACGCAGTATTTT. Translating gives CASRRLGLAADTQYF.

The chain uses TRBV12-5 and TRBJ2-7; D is undetermined. The CDR3 is 17 amino acids. Trimming stripped 0 bases from V and 2 bases from J, with 17 bases between. CDR1 and CDR2 from the germline V gene are LGHNT and FRNRAP. The CDR3 loop reads CASGLVLPARPTYEQYF. DNA of the CDR3: TGTGCTAGTGGTTTGGTACTACCGGCTAGGCCAACCTACGAGCAGTACTTC.

This chain connects TRBV30 to TRBJ1-3; D is possibly TRBD1 (6 bases). The V end was cut by 2 bases, the J end by 0 bases, with 14 bases between. There are 16 residues in the CDR3. The germline V gene encodes CDR1 GTSNPN and CDR2 SVGIG (reference sequence). The CDR3 nucleotides are TGTGCCTGGAGTCCCCGGGACACCTCCTCTGGAAACACCATATATTTT. Protein: CAWSPRDTSSGNTIYF.